The 23 T cell receptor beta chains given below trace back to one sample, sequenced in a study of low-dose radiotherapy and immunotherapy resistance in tumors. Specified time point: after trial treatment. This sample's treatment: LDRT plus nivolumab, ipilimumab, low-dose cyclophosphamide and aspirin (RACIN trial). Priming of first-strand cDNA relied on TRAV- and TRBV-specific primers (covering alpha and beta chains). The authors ran 15 to 25 PCR cycles to amplify TCRs with a constant-region primer and V-primer adapter. TCRdb called the reads again in MiXCR, with one record for every CDR3 protein. The sample shows around 58,000 distinct CDR3 sequences, roughly 23% of them seen only once. The sequenced sample was PBMCs, obtained after low-dose radiotherapy plus immunotherapy. The receptors stem from a male donor with prostate cancer.

This clonotype was seen ten or more times. This chain joins TRBV20-1 and TRBJ2-1; 7 nucleotides agree with TRBD2. V gave up 0 bases and J gave up 1 base; unmatched junction bases: 9. The CDR3 extends over 17 amino acids. Germline V gene lookup returns CDR1 DFQATT and CDR2 SNEGSKA (reference sequence). CDR3 bases: TGCAGTGCTAGAGATCTGAATAGCGGGCCGTCCTACAATGAGCAGTTCTTC. This sequence encodes CSARDLNSGPSYNEQFF.

The sample holds many counts of this clonotype. CDR3 nucleotide sequence: TGCAGTGCCCCAACAGGGGGCAGGGAGACCCAGTACTTC. Translation gives CSAPTGGRETQYF. The chain has TRBV20-1 and TRBJ2-5; 9 bases map to TRBD1. The CDR3 runs 13 residues. Germline V lookup: CDR1 DFQATT, CDR2 SNEGSKA (reference sequence). The J segment lost 5 bases and the V segment lost 6 bases, leaving 7 bases of the junction unmatched.

This clonotype showed up many times. The chain joins TRBV28 to TRBJ2-7; unclear D gene. This CDR3 is 11 amino acids long. Trimming cost V 6 bases and J 4 bases, with 7 bases left between them. CDR1 and CDR2 from the germline V gene are MDHEN and SYDVKM. CDR3 DNA sequence: TGTGCCAGCAGCCTCAGATACGAGCAGTACTTC. Amino acid sequence: CASSLRYEQYF.

Here the CDR3 reads CASSYSGLAERQFF. In nucleotides, the CDR3 is TGTGCCAGCAGCTACTCAGGACTAGCGGAGCGGCAGTTCTTC. This chain joins TRBV5-6 and TRBJ2-1; 10 bases are a match to TRBD2. The CDR3 runs 14 residues. Per the germline V gene, CDR1 is SGHDT and CDR2 is YYEEEE. After removal of 3 bases from V and 12 bases from J, the junction contained 9 bases not matched to a gene.

The chain combines TRBV6-2 or TRBV6-3 with TRBJ2-7; 8 bases agree with TRBD1. Trimming cost V 5 bases and J 6 bases; bases outside gene matches: 12. The CDR3 has 15 residues. Germline V gene lookup returns CDR1 MNHEY and CDR2 SVGEGT. CDR3 nucleotide sequence: TGTGCCAGCAGTGAATTTAGGACAGGGATCGGCGAGCAGTACTTC. This translates into CASSEFRTGIGEQYF.

Ten or more counts support this clonotype. V and J are TRBV28 and TRBJ2-2; D is possibly TRBD1 or TRBD2 (5 bases each). Trimming removed 6 bases from V and 6 bases from J, with 23 bases in between. The CDR3 spans 17 residues. Germline CDR1 reads MDHEN; CDR2 reads SYDVKM. The CDR3 DNA follows: TGTGCCAGCAGCGATGCCGGGGCAGGGTCCCATCCCGGGGAGCTGTTTTTT. Translating it yields CASSDAGAGSHPGELFF.

This clonotype showed up many times. V gene TRBV28 combines with J gene TRBJ1-2, with D unclear. The CDR3 has 13 amino acids. Trimming shortened V by 2 bases and J by 3 bases, and 7 bases separated the two germline ends. Germline-derived CDR1 and CDR2 are MDHEN and SYDVKM. CDR3 sequence (DNA): TGTGCCAGCAGTTTAGACCCAGACTATGGCTACACCTTC. Translated, it gives CASSLDPDYGYTF.

The chain employs TRBV11-1 and TRBJ2-5; 12 bases fit TRBD2. CDR3 length: 15 residues. The V gene end was trimmed by 5 bases and the J gene end by 3 bases; junction bases not matched to a gene: 4. Germline V lookup: CDR1 SGHAT, CDR2 FQDESV (reference sequence). The CDR3 spells CASSRRTSGKETQYF. The CDR3 DNA is TGTGCCAGCAGCCGTCGGACTAGCGGGAAAGAGACCCAGTACTTC.

This clonotype was seen repeatedly, ten times or more. The J gene is TRBJ1-2, the V gene TRBV20-1; 7 bases match TRBD1. Looked up from germline, CDR1 is DFQATT and CDR2 is SNEGSKA (reference sequence). The CDR3 is made up of 13 amino acids. DNA of the CDR3: TGCAGCTCCGGGACAGCGGCCTTAGTAGGCTACACCTTC. Translating gives CSSGTAALVGYTF.

J is TRBJ2-7 and V is TRBV30; D not resolved. Germline CDR1 GTSNPN, CDR2 SVGIG (reference sequence). The CDR3 loop spans 14 amino acids. With 0 bases removed from V and 3 bases from J, the gap between germline ends came to 12 bases. CDR3 residues: CAWSVGIQYYEQYF. CDR3 bases: TGTGCCTGGAGTGTTGGGATACAGTACTACGAGCAGTACTTC.

This clonotype was observed once. Since a far larger clone is one base different, this is likely a read error. This sequence joins TRBV10-2 and TRBJ2-1; possibly TRBD2 for D (7 bases). CDR3 length: 16 residues. From germline, CDR1 is WSHSY and CDR2 SAAADI. The V end lost 4 bases, the J end lost 10 bases, and 23 bases lay between the germline ends. The CDR3 DNA is TGCGCCAGCAGTGGCCCCTCCCTGGGGGGGGCCTACGAGCAGTTCTTC. Translating gives CASSGPSLGGAYEQFF.

The chain employs TRBV7-2 and TRBJ1-1; 11 bases agree with TRBD1. The ends lost 5 bases at V and 5 bases at J; junction bases unmatched: 4. The CDR3 has 14 amino acids. Germline CDR1 is SGHTA and CDR2 is FQGNSA. DNA for the CDR3: TGTGCCAGCAGCCGGACAGGGGGCCGAACTGAAGCTTTCTTT. Encoded protein: CASSRTGGRTEAFF.

The V and J genes are TRBV28 and TRBJ2-7; TRBD2 aligns across 10 bases. V trimming: 6 bases; J trimming: 3 bases; junction bases outside the gene matches: 5. Germline CDR1 MDHEN, CDR2 SYDVKM. The length of the CDR3 is 14 residues. CDR3 amino acids: CASRPSGRGYEQYF. The DNA for the CDR3 is TGTGCCAGCAGACCTAGCGGGAGAGGCTACGAGCAGTACTTC.

Comment on this clonotype: This likely came from a read error, as a far larger clone is one base away. This sequence joins TRBV5-4 and TRBJ2-1; 11 nucleotides line up with TRBD2. Per the germline V gene, CDR1 is SGHNT and CDR2 is YYREEE (reference sequence). This CDR3 comprises 17 residues. J lost 10 bases, V lost 0 bases, and 12 bases had no gene match. The CDR3 loop reads CASSLGLAGGPSYEQFF. The CDR3 DNA reads TGTGCCAGCAGCTTGGGTTTAGCGGGAGGGCCCTCCTACGAGCAGTTCTTC.

The chain is built from TRBV4-2 and TRBJ2-3; 14 bases fit TRBD2. V shed 0 bases and J 7 bases; nucleotides not matched to a gene: 3. Germline CDR1 is LGHNA and CDR2 is YNFKEQ. This CDR3 region has 16 residues. DNA for the CDR3: TGTGCCAGCAGCCAAGAGACTAGCGGGGGGGTCTATACGCAGTATTTT. It translates to CASSQETSGGVYTQYF.

Turning to this clonotype: A far more abundant clone sits one base away, making this likely a read error. V is TRBV6-8 and J is TRBJ2-2; 14 nucleotides align to TRBD2. The CDR3 runs to 19 residues. Germline assignment: CDR1 MNHGY and CDR2 SAAAGT. The chain's CDR3 is CASSEGFWTSGRNTGEPFF. CDR3 nucleotide sequence: TGTGCCAGCAGTGAAGGGTTCTGGACTAGCGGGAGGAACACCGGGGAGCCGTTTTTT.

This clonotype has ten or more counts. V and J are TRBV28 and TRBJ2-2, with no clear D. Trimming shortened V by 8 bases and J by 6 bases, and 19 bases separated the two germline ends. Germline V gene sequence: CDR1 MDHEN, CDR2 SYDVKM. The CDR3 extends over 15 amino acids. The CDR3 DNA sequence: TGTGCCAGCCTATCGCTTAGTTTTTTATCCGGGGAGCTGTTTTTT. Translation gives CASLSLSFLSGELFF. The complete variable domain, with remaining parts taken from reference TRBV28 and TRBJ2-2, reads DVKVTQSSRYLVKRTGEKVFLECVQDMDHENMFWYRQDPGLGLRLIYFSYDVKMKEKGDIPEGYSVSREKKERFSLILESASTNQTSMYLCASLSLSFLSGELFFGEGSRLTVL.

Concerning this clonotype: One end of the junction is discordant with germline, which a read error may explain. The chain joins TRBV29-1 to TRBJ1-2; D not certain. The CDR3 consists of 12 residues. The germline V gene encodes CDR1 SQVTM and CDR2 ANQGSEA. The CDR3, as DNA: TGCAGCGTTGATAGCTCTAACTATGGCTACTCCTTC. This translates into CSVDSSNYGYSF.

This clonotype occurred many times. The rearrangement uses TRBV5-1 and TRBJ2-3; 8 bases are a match to TRBD2. Losses at the gene ends were 4 bases for V and 7 bases for J; bases not matched to a gene: 11. Per germline, CDR1 SGHRS and CDR2 YFSETQ. This CDR3 region has 15 residues. The CDR3 bases are TGCGCCAGCAGCGTGGCCGCTAGCGGGTTCAATACGCAGTATTTT. Translating gives CASSVAASGFNTQYF.

This clonotype was counted at least ten times. The gene calls are TRBV5-1 and TRBJ2-5, with D uncertain. The V gene's germline CDR1 is SGHRS and CDR2 YFSETQ. Between the trimmed V and J ends, which lost 4 bases and 5 bases, there was a span of 12 bases. This CDR3 has 13 amino acids. The CDR3 is CASSDQLAETQYF. CDR3 sequence (DNA): TGCGCCAGCAGCGACCAACTCGCGGAGACCCAGTACTTC.

This clonotype was seen more than once but under ten times. This rearrangement joins TRBV7-2 to TRBJ2-7, with TRBD2 as a possible D gene (6 bases). The CDR3 extends over 14 amino acids. Trimming shortened V by 3 bases and J by 2 bases, and 11 bases separated the two germline ends. Germline CDR1 is SGHTA and CDR2 is FQGNSA. CDR3 in amino acids: CASSFSLAPYEQYF. The CDR3 DNA reads as TGTGCCAGCAGCTTTTCACTAGCTCCCTACGAGCAGTACTTC.

This clonotype has ten or more counts. The CDR3 DNA reads TGTGCCAGCAGCCACGGGACGGATTACAATGAGCAGTTCTTC. Translating gives CASSHGTDYNEQFF. The chain combines TRBV5-4 with TRBJ2-1, with D tentatively TRBD1 or TRBD2 (5 bases each). Germline V gene sequence: CDR1 SGHNT, CDR2 YYREEE (reference sequence). The V end lost 4 bases, the J end lost 4 bases, and 12 bases lay between the germline ends. This CDR3 is 14 amino acids long.

This clonotype has only a few counts. This rearrangement joins TRBV19 to TRBJ1-4; no clear D gene. CDR3 size: 12 residues. Trimming left V 9 bases short and J 8 bases short, with 13 bases between. The germline CDR1 and CDR2 sequences are LNHDA and SQIVND (reference sequence). The CDR3 DNA reads TGTGCCAGCCATCAAAGAGGAGAAAAACTGTTTTTT. Its protein is CASHQRGEKLFF.